This record covers a single TCR beta chain. Its antigen remains unidentified. Sequencing was performed with immunoSEQ multiplex PCR; in TCRdb, only in-frame clones are kept and a portion is missing. The sample records around 12,000 clones, roughly 80% being singletons. Germline V gene lookup returns CDR1 KGHSH and CDR2 LQKENI. This CDR3 has 13 amino acids. V dropped 2 bases and J dropped 7 bases, with 6 bases sitting between them. The sample originates from a study of chemoradiotherapy in HPV16-positive cancers. Study-wide background: Candidate HPV-specific T-cell clones and common TCR motifs came from functional assays in a couple of HPV16-positive patients.

Whole-study findings and limits: The functional HPV-specific definition rests on just a couple of HPV16-positive patients.

The genes are TRBV18 and TRBJ1-6; D not resolved. This TCR was recovered from a human donor with HPV-associated anogenital cancer. This material was obtained from a patient who underwent chemoradiotherapy. The CDR3 region has the DNA TGTGCCAGCTCACCATCGGTAAATTCACCCCTCCACTTT. Its translation is CASSPSVNSPLHF.